The table lists the clone carrying this T cell receptor (beta chain) with many counts. The data stem from a study of post-analysis software for immune sequencing data. TCR beta cDNA libraries had unique molecular identifiers. Researchers reported 400,000 to 550,000 cDNA molecules coming from roughly 0.93 to 9.6 million T cells. TCRdb processed the PCR reads anew with MiXCR; each CDR3 protein has one entry. Of around 400,000 distinct CDR3 sequences listed, around 37% are singletons. Sequenced input: blood. The clonotype comes from a girl under 18 with multiple sclerosis.

The chain's CDR3 is CASSLSQGSSYEQYF. The CDR3 DNA follows: TGTGCCAGCAGCTTGTCTCAGGGGTCGTCCTACGAGCAGTACTTC. The J gene is TRBJ2-7, the V gene TRBV5-5; tentatively, D is TRBD1 (6 bases). Trimming stripped 1 base from V and 1 base from J, with 12 bases between. The CDR3 has 15 residues. The germline gives CDR1 SGHKS, CDR2 YYEKEE (reference sequence).